The sequence of this T cell receptor (beta chain) was determined in a study of radiation and T cells in renal cell carcinoma (TCRdb year 2020). Broadly, across the study: Samples came from a clinical trial, in which primary renal cell carcinomas received 15 Gy stereotactic body radiation therapy followed by nephrectomy 4 weeks later. In total, about 50 samples, comprising roughly 25 tumors and 27 peripheral blood samples, were subjected to TCR beta sequencing. Across all 50 or so samples, 4 million or so unique CDR3 nucleotide sequences encoding 2,658,974 unique CDR3 amino acid sequences were identified. The paper's findings and limits, for the study overall: Because the trial had a single-armed design, the trial could not examine how radiation dose or scheduling affected the TCR repertoire. Dynamics of the blood repertoire were not tracked past 4 weeks after treatment. Top tumor clonotypes rose in blood from baseline to 2 weeks post-radiation, then contracted by 4 weeks, suggesting transient expansion of tumor-resident clones. Because pretreatment tumor biopsies were not available, the study could not determine whether clonotypes were already present within the tumor at baseline.

TCR beta libraries were generated from genomic DNA with the immunoSEQ kit, following the manufacturer's recommendations. For library preparation, a first multiplex PCR was performed with proprietary primers, followed by a second PCR in which unique barcodes were added, and bead cleanups were performed after each round. A positive control reaction and a negative control reaction, both provided in the kit, were run with every batch of samples. The final libraries underwent checking on an Agilent 4200 TapeStation D1000 ScreenTape, volumetric pooling, and quantification by qPCR. Sequencing was performed on an Illumina NextSeq500 with a MidOutput 150-cycle cartridge, and 156 Read1 and 15 Index1 cycles were run with kit custom primers. The pooled library was loaded at roughly 0.9 pM with about 21% PhiX control spiked in. In the source study's methods: Vendor-processed data were analyzed in R, and a clonotype was defined as all T cells sharing the same CDR3 nucleotide sequence. For clone abundance analyses, frequencies were normalized to the 10,000 most abundant clones per sample. Public T cell clones, which averaged fewer than five per sample, were removed prior to analysis. An abundance difference of at least 32-fold between compartments was the criterion for calling clonotypes tumor-enriched or baseline blood-enriched. A beta-binomial differential abundance model was used to identify clonotypes that were expanded or contracted between blood time points. Tumor-blood repertoire similarity was measured with the Baroni-Urbani and Buser coefficient, and groups were compared using two-tailed Wilcoxon tests in R. TCRdb holds this immuneACCESS table with in-frame rearrangements only. Some clones are missing; in checked studies, unresolved V genes explain under half, and the rest has no known cause. That table supplies the V and J calls and clone size; D and trimming were determined from the DNA. For this sample there are 90,000 to 100,000 clones; 86% appear just once. About 7.9% of the sample rests with the top ten.

What the time point label conveys for this sample: baseline pretreatment blood. Interpreted using the paper, the treatment or condition label stands for: 15 Gy SBRT to primary tumor, nephrectomy 4 weeks later. To follow tumor-enriched clonotypes, serial peripheral blood was collected from radiation-treated patients at baseline and at 2 weeks and 4 weeks after SBRT. All patients had renal cell carcinoma with clear cell pathology. The QIAamp DNA Blood Mini Kit (Qiagen) was used to prepare genomic DNA for TCR sequencing. The analyses included just those samples that passed every quality control check. For this clone: The specificity of this receptor is unknown. The sample holds no much larger clone one base away, and base qualities are not on file.

V is reduced by 3 bases and J by 8 bases, leaving a spacing of 16 bases between them. Counted from cysteine to phenylalanine, this CDR3 has 14 amino acids. The entry retains the CDR3 DNA only, 42 bases that are in frame from base 1. From the germline V gene, CDR1 is SNHLY and CDR2 is FYNNEI. The receptor comes from a man aged 45-60 years with renal cell carcinoma. This chain is built from TRBV2 and TRBJ1-2, with no confidently assigned D gene. Source: blood, taken from a patient whose treatment included radiotherapy and nephrectomy. The DNA sequence is given as TGTGCCAGCAGTGACGATCAGGCATTTGGAGGCTACACCTTC. It encodes CASSDDQAFGGYTF. Joined to the reference TRBV2 and TRBJ1-2 proteins, this CDR3 gives the full variable domain: EPEVTQTPSHQVTQMGQEVILRCVPISNHLYFYWYRQILGQKVEFLVSFYNNEISEKSEIFDDQFSVERPDGSNFTLKIRSTKLEDSAMYFCASSDDQAFGGYTFGSGTRLTVV.